This TCR beta chain was retrieved from a study of OX40 agonist ivuxolimab in advanced cancers. Produced via immunoSEQ multiplex PCR; TCRdb's table is partial and in-frame only. The sample consists of roughly 61,000 clones, approximately 88% of them appearing once. Germline values: CDR1 ENHRY, CDR2 SYGVKD. This CDR3 has 15 amino acids. Deletions cut 4 bases from V and 6 bases from J, with 19 bases between. The count of this clone is one. Sequenced here: CD4+ or CD8+ T cells sorted from blood, sampled in a trial of the OX40 agonist ivuxolimab. This TCR came from an adult with an advanced solid tumor such as melanoma, head and neck, liver or kidney cancer. The chain carries TRBV10-3 and TRBJ2-7; weak D call: TRBD1 (5 bases). CDR3 bases: TGTGCCATCAGTGGCTTGGACATGGATCAGACCGAGCAGTACTTC. Translation: CAISGLDMDQTEQYF.